This TCR beta chain came from a study of blood T cell repertoires in COVID-19. Turning to the study itself: The United States, Italy and Spain provided the acute and convalescent COVID-19 samples. Sample material is recorded as cDNA or gDNA derived from T cells, B-cell-depleted T cells, or PBMCs.

Data came from immunoSEQ multiplex PCR; TCRdb stores just in-frame clones and leaves some out. The sample lists some 400,000 clones, about nine tenths occurring once. V shed 5 bases, J shed 4 bases, and the junction held 2 bases outside the gene matches. This CDR3 comprises 13 residues. The germline V gene has CDR1 SGHRS and CDR2 YFSETQ. The chain has TRBV5-1 and TRBJ1-1; 10 bases line up with TRBD1. This receptor was taken from a middle-aged woman who had been exposed to COVID-19. The sequencing sample was made of PBMCs or T cells enriched from blood (not recorded which). CDR3 in amino acids: CASRRTGGTEAFF. CDR3 bases: TGCGCCAGCAGGAGGACAGGGGGCACTGAAGCTTTCTTT.